A selection of T cell receptor beta chains follows, all from one sample in a study of blood T cell repertoires in COVID-19. Repertoires were generated with immunoSEQ multiplex PCR, while TCRdb's copy carries only in-frame clones and drops some. The sample carries about 76,000 clones, about nine tenths recorded once. What was sequenced was peripheral blood. All receptors derive from a man in his forties or fifties with acute or convalescent COVID-19. CDR3s leave out the opening cysteine and the closing phenylalanine or tryptophan.

CDR3aa	v_gene	j_gene
ASSLGVAGWGVGELF	TRBV11-2	TRBJ2-2
ASGTGGNQPQH	TRBV27	TRBJ1-5
ASRDRELYQETQY	TRBV6-5	TRBJ2-5
ASSLGTGATGEKLF	TRBV9	TRBJ1-4
AVQGINTDTQY	TRBV2	TRBJ2-3
ASSVALIRGGGTEAF	TRBV27	TRBJ1-1
ASSDIGSQPQH	TRBV28	TRBJ1-5
ASSPQGISGYT	TRBV7-9	TRBJ1-2
ASSLDRTSGEQF	TRBV11-2	TRBJ2-1
ASSHTTTLAGVEQF	TRBV18	TRBJ2-1